This TCR beta chain stems from a study of identical twins (dated by TCRdb to the mid-2010s). Study-wide context: To test whether fetal clonotypes persist, the study used deep sequencing on TCR alpha and beta repertoires from monozygotic twins, unrelated adults of various ages, and cord blood. To rule out contamination, replicate twin experiments were performed at different times with different library preparation protocols.

What the research found in general, with its limitations: Compared with coincidental sharing between unrelated individuals, an excess of low generation-probability sequences was observed among out-of-frame TCR alpha sequences shared between twins. Zero-insertion analyses could be partly confounded by invariant T cells such as MAIT and iNKT, although diverse VJ usage argued against such confounding for most clonotypes. A weaker excess of twin sharing was found in beta out-of-frame sequences because the signal-to-noise ratio was lowered by fewer shared sequences. Because the same donors could not be followed over many years, the conclusions depended on cross-sectional statistical analysis. In monozygotic twins, out-of-frame TCR alpha sharing was systematically underestimated by recombination models, although the models agreed with sharing between unrelated individuals. Abundant cord blood beta clonotypes carried fewer insertions; young adult naive repertoires showed a weaker similar trend, while memory repertoires showed none.

Every donor was a healthy Caucasian. Miltenyi CD45RO+ enrichment and human naive T-cell isolation kits were used to isolate memory (CD45RO+) and naive T cells from PBMC. The receptor library was made with 5' RACE. Sequencing relied on an Illumina HiSeq 2000. A universal primer binding site was introduced by template switching, and a unique molecular identifier was present in the final cDNA, enabling accurate counting of TCR cDNA molecules. Specific primers in the conserved constant-segment region were used to synthesize first-strand cDNA for TCR alpha and beta chains. Each cDNA library was double barcoded, with a SMART-Mk sample barcode plus Illumina barcodes, to control for contamination. TruSeq adapter sequences, together with Illumina sample barcodes, were added in two successive PCR steps. The TCR alpha and beta cDNA libraries were sequenced on the Illumina HiSeq platform using custom primers. The original pipeline was this. Unique molecular identifiers were extracted from raw reads with MiGEC, and CDR3 positions were determined with MiXCR. For each individual, recombination models were inferred using an EM algorithm with the repgenHMM and IGoR tools. Shared clonotypes were analyzed with the tcR package in R, and sharing was normalized by the product of cloneset sizes. To study raw recombination without the effects of thymic and clonal selection, out-of-frame nonproductive sequences were analyzed. The raw public reads went through TCRdb reprocessing: fastp at Q25, MiXCR clone calling, in-frame beta chains kept. Each entry merges the rows of one CDR3 protein and shows their most common DNA and genes. The V and J calls were determined by TCRdb, not by the authors. Recorded for this sample are roughly 250,000 distinct CDR3 sequences; roughly an eighth of them occurred a single time. Of the sample, approximately 9.3% is held by the ten largest clones.

As for this clonotype: The antigen it binds to is not known. No base qualities exist here, and no much larger clone lies one base off it.

The sequencing input was memory (CD45RO+) T cells sorted from blood. Sample cell subset or site, as interpreted from the label and publication: CD45RO+ enriched T cells. This clonotype was obtained from a woman aged 18-29 years in good health.

The nucleotides are TGCAGTGCTAGAGTCGAAACTTTCACAGATACGCAGTATTTT. Its translation reads: CSARVETFTDTQYF. Recombination joined TRBV20-1 with TRBJ2-3, with no D gene named confidently. The cysteine opens and the phenylalanine closes a CDR3 of 14 amino acids. Only the CDR3 region is kept as DNA, spanning 42 bases read in frame from base 1. CDR1 and CDR2 (DFQATT, SNEGSKA) derive from the germline V gene (reference sequence). The junction carries 10 bases between V and J, which are trimmed by 1 base and 2 bases respectively.